This T cell receptor (beta chain) was sequenced in a study of OX40 agonist ivuxolimab in advanced cancers. About the research overall: Patients were 82.7% male with ages roughly 20 to 90, mean approximately 62.

Trimming at V came to 5 bases and at J to 4 bases, leaving 5 bases not matched to a gene. This CDR3 is built from 14 residues. Germline values: CDR1 SGHVS, CDR2 FNYEAQ. The protocol was immunoSEQ multiplex PCR, while the TCRdb copy is restricted to in-frame clones and leaves out a portion. The sample consists of approximately 42,000 clones, 70% to 90% of them appearing once. The chain employs TRBV7-6 and TRBJ2-3, with 8 bases matching TRBD2. The source was CD4+ or CD8+ T cells sorted from blood, collected in a trial of the OX40 agonist ivuxolimab. This sequence was found in an adult with an advanced solid tumor such as melanoma, head and neck, liver or kidney cancer. The CDR3 reads CASSTLTSADTQYF. In DNA, the CDR3 is TGTGCCAGCAGCACCCTGACTAGCGCAGATACGCAGTATTTT.